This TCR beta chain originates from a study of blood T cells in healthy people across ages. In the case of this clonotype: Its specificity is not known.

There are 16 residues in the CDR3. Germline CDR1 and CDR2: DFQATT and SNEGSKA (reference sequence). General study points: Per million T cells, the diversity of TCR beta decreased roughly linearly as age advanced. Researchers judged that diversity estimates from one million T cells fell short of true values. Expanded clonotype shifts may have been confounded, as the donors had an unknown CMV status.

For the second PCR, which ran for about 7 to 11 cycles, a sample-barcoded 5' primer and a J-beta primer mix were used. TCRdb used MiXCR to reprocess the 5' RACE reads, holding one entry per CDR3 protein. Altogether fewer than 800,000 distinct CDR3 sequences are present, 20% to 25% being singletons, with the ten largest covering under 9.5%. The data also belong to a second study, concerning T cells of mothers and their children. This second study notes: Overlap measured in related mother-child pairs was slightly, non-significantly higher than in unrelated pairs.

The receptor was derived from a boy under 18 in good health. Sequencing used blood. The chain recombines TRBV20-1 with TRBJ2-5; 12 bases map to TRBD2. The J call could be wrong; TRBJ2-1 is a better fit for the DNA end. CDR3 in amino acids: CSASLASGRASGEQFF. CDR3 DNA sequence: TGCAGTGCTAGTCTTGCTAGCGGGAGGGCCTCGGGAGAGCAGTTCTTC.